The rows below give T cell receptor beta chains drawn from one sample of a study of blood T cell repertoires in COVID-19. Produced via immunoSEQ multiplex PCR; TCRdb's table is partial and in-frame only. The data show fewer than 250,000 clones, approximately 90% seen once. Material: peripheral blood. These receptor sequences come from a man aged 25-40 years with COVID-19, enrolled during active disease. The conserved cysteine and the conserved F or W are not part of the CDR3 here. The D gene is left open where the match is weak. Expanded clones are given a class, and other clones once, few, many or no size at all.

clone_size: NA; v_call: TRBV27; d_call: NA; cdr3_aa: ASSFGELETQY
clone_size: NA; v_call: TRBV9; d_call: TRBD1; cdr3_aa: ASSVRQGGDTEAF
clone_size: NA; v_call: TRBV2; d_call: NA; cdr3_aa: ASSRPRGQSSYNSPLH
clone_size: NA; v_call: TRBV5-8; d_call: NA; cdr3_aa: ASSPGTLEDQPQH
clone_size: once; v_call: TRBV11-3; d_call: TRBD2; cdr3_aa: ASSHLSGTSNEQF
clone_size: few; v_call: TRBV3-1/TRBV3-2; d_call: TRBD1; cdr3_aa: ASRDRAYGYT
clone_size: once; v_call: TRBV5-6; d_call: NA; cdr3_aa: ASSFGVQPQH
clone_size: NA; v_call: TRBV5-6; d_call: NA; cdr3_aa: ASSLARDPGYT
clone_size: NA; v_call: TRBV3-1/TRBV3-2; d_call: TRBD2; cdr3_aa: ASSQDLGLAGGHEQF
clone_size: once; v_call: TRBV19; d_call: NA; cdr3_aa: ASSHQGNQPQH
clone_size: NA; v_call: TRBV5-1; d_call: NA; cdr3_aa: ASTVEGSNEQF
clone_size: NA; v_call: TRBV18; d_call: NA; cdr3_aa: ASSASTGPPPQH
clone_size: NA; v_call: TRBV19; d_call: TRBD1; cdr3_aa: ASMWIGQGGVGGYT
clone_size: NA; v_call: TRBV6-6; d_call: NA; cdr3_aa: ASGQSAYQPQH
clone_size: few; v_call: TRBV5-1; d_call: NA; cdr3_aa: ASSFDSSRSGNTIY
clone_size: NA; v_call: TRBV19; d_call: TRBD1; cdr3_aa: ASSMDRLDSNQPQH
clone_size: NA; v_call: TRBV9; d_call: NA; cdr3_aa: ASSVGGRGMGEKLF
clone_size: NA; v_call: TRBV19; d_call: NA; cdr3_aa: ASSFLGTSGEQF
clone_size: NA; v_call: TRBV7-6; d_call: NA; cdr3_aa: ASSPFTRTGGAGELF
clone_size: NA; v_call: TRBV7-9; d_call: NA; cdr3_aa: ASSSSRGADSNTEAF
clone_size: NA; v_call: TRBV7-3; d_call: TRBD1; cdr3_aa: ASSPTGYFDSPLH
clone_size: NA; v_call: TRBV21-1; d_call: NA; cdr3_aa: ASSKDRPNQPQH
clone_size: NA; v_call: TRBV30; d_call: TRBD1; cdr3_aa: AWRRGGSGTGELF
clone_size: once; v_call: TRBV19; d_call: TRBD1; cdr3_aa: ASSWDRGDYEQY
clone_size: few; v_call: TRBV7-9; d_call: TRBD1; cdr3_aa: ASSLVTGDYGYT
clone_size: once; v_call: TRBV7-2; d_call: TRBD1; cdr3_aa: ASSLDRGQPQH
clone_size: NA; v_call: TRBV2; d_call: NA; cdr3_aa: ASTGEAEAF
clone_size: NA; v_call: TRBV5-1; d_call: TRBD2; cdr3_aa: ASSFTSGTGNEQF
clone_size: NA; v_call: TRBV6-6; d_call: TRBD1; cdr3_aa: ASSLTDRVGDQPQH
clone_size: NA; v_call: TRBV15; d_call: TRBD1; cdr3_aa: ATSTGTGSYEQY
clone_size: NA; v_call: TRBV5-1; d_call: NA; cdr3_aa: ASSLEKPNTEAF
clone_size: NA; v_call: TRBV10-3; d_call: TRBD2; cdr3_aa: AISPDVGTKEQY
clone_size: once; v_call: TRBV13; d_call: TRBD2; cdr3_aa: ASSLGLAGGKDNEQF
clone_size: NA; v_call: TRBV9; d_call: NA; cdr3_aa: ASSVGTERNQPQH
clone_size: NA; v_call: TRBV3-1/TRBV3-2; d_call: NA; cdr3_aa: ASSQGGLYNSPLH
clone_size: NA; v_call: TRBV2; d_call: TRBD1; cdr3_aa: ASNRGRYGGELF
clone_size: NA; v_call: TRBV6-5; d_call: TRBD2; cdr3_aa: ASSWGGYEQY
clone_size: NA; v_call: TRBV5-1; d_call: NA; cdr3_aa: ASSSHRDLNTYEQY
clone_size: NA; v_call: TRBV27; d_call: NA; cdr3_aa: ASSWGGGYEQY
clone_size: NA; v_call: TRBV27; d_call: NA; cdr3_aa: ASSFDSYYGYT
clone_size: once; v_call: TRBV7-2; d_call: NA; cdr3_aa: ASSFAGPDIQY
clone_size: NA; v_call: TRBV30; d_call: TRBD1; cdr3_aa: AWDRGLSMNTEAF
clone_size: NA; v_call: TRBV29-1; d_call: TRBD1; cdr3_aa: SVPGTGGYEQY
clone_size: NA; v_call: TRBV11-3; d_call: TRBD2; cdr3_aa: ASSFGVAGTGELF
clone_size: NA; v_call: TRBV5-1; d_call: TRBD2; cdr3_aa: ASSLEGTSGEEQF
clone_size: NA; v_call: TRBV5-1; d_call: TRBD1; cdr3_aa: ASSLRTGATNEKLF
clone_size: once; v_call: TRBV15; d_call: TRBD2; cdr3_aa: ATSRVGGTTNTGELF
clone_size: NA; v_call: TRBV5-1; d_call: TRBD1; cdr3_aa: ASSPLTGGDYGYT
clone_size: NA; v_call: TRBV5-1; d_call: TRBD2; cdr3_aa: ASSREPSGGQETQY
clone_size: NA; v_call: TRBV7-2; d_call: TRBD2; cdr3_aa: ASSLGGGTYEQY
clone_size: NA; v_call: TRBV30; d_call: TRBD1; cdr3_aa: AWSVRQGNSAF
clone_size: NA; v_call: TRBV15; d_call: NA; cdr3_aa: ATSSRVGGSPLH
clone_size: NA; v_call: TRBV7-2; d_call: TRBD1; cdr3_aa: ASSTRTGPTGGYT
clone_size: NA; v_call: TRBV7-2; d_call: NA; cdr3_aa: ASSLSSTSGDTQY
clone_size: NA; v_call: TRBV28; d_call: TRBD1; cdr3_aa: ASNGDSLREQY
clone_size: NA; v_call: TRBV2; d_call: NA; cdr3_aa: ATTSGLNEKLF
clone_size: NA; v_call: TRBV5-8; d_call: TRBD1; cdr3_aa: ASSPGQGNSPLH
clone_size: NA; v_call: TRBV5-1; d_call: NA; cdr3_aa: ASSLDREEQY
clone_size: NA; v_call: TRBV9; d_call: TRBD1; cdr3_aa: ASSGTGNSNSPLH
clone_size: NA; v_call: TRBV7-2; d_call: NA; cdr3_aa: ASSQSRGPTEAF